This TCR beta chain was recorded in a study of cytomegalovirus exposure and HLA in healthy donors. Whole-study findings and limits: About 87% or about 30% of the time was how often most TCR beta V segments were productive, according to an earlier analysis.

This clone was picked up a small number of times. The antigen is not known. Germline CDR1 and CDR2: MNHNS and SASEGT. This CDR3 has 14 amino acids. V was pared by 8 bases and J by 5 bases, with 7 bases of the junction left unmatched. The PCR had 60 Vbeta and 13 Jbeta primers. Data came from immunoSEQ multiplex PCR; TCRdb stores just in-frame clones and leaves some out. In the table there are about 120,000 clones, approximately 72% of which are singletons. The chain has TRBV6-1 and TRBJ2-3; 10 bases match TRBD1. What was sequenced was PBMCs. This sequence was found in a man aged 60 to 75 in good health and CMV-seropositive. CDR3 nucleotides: TGTGCCAGCGGAGACAGGGGGCGCAGAGATACGCAGTATTTT. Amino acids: CASGDRGRRDTQYF.